This T cell receptor (beta chain) came from a study of response to subunit inactivated influenza vaccine. Whole-study findings and limits: A suggestion made by the authors is that each seasonal influenza vaccination recruits few new T cells.

To note about this clonotype: Its antigen is as yet unknown.

One entry per CDR3 protein results from TCRdb running MiXCR on the RT-PCR reads. The repertoire has under 550,000 distinct CDR3 sequences, less than 7.5% of them found once; the top ten carry around 12%. The specimen comprised PBMCs from blood, sampled less than 30 months after vaccination. The TCR originated in a man aged 45-69 years who received an inactivated influenza vaccine.

As DNA, the CDR3 is TGTGCCAGCAGCCCCCCCACAGGTCAGCCCCAGCATTTT. Translated: CASSPPTGQPQHF. The chain couples TRBV28 to TRBJ1-5; weak D call: TRBD1 (5 bases). Trimming took off 6 bases at V and 6 bases at J, with 12 bases between the two ends. Germline V gives CDR1 MDHEN, CDR2 SYDVKM. This CDR3 contains 13 residues.